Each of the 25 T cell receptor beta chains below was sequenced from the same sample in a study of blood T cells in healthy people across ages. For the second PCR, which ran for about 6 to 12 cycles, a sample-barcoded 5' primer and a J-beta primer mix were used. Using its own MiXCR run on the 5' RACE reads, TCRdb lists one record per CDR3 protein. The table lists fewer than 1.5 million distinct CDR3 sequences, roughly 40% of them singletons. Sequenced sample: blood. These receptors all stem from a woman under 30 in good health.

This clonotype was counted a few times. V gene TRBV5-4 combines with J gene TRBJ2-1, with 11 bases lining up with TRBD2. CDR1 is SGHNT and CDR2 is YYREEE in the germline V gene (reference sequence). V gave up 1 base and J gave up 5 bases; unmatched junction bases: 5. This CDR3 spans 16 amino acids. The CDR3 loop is CASSLSGTSGHNEQFF. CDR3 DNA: TGTGCCAGCAGCTTGTCGGGGACTAGCGGTCACAATGAGCAGTTCTTC.

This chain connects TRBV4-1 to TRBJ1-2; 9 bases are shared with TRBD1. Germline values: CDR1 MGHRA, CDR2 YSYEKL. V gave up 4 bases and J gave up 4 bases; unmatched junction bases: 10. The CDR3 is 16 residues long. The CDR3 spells CASSLDPDRGGYGYTF. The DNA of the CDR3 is TGCGCCAGCAGCCTCGATCCGGACAGGGGAGGCTATGGCTACACCTTC.

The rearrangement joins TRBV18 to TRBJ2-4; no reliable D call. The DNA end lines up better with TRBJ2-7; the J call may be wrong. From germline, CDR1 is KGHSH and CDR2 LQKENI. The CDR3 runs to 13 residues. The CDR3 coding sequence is TGTGCCAGCTCCGGTGATATGACCTCCGAGCAGTACTTC. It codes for CASSGDMTSEQYF.

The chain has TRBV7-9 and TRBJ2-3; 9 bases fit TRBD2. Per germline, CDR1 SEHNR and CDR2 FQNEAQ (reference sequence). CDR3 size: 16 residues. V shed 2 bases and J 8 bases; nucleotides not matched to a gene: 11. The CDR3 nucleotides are TGTGCCAGCAGCTTACTCAGGGATAGCGGGAGAGGTACGCAGTATTTT. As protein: CASSLLRDSGRGTQYF.

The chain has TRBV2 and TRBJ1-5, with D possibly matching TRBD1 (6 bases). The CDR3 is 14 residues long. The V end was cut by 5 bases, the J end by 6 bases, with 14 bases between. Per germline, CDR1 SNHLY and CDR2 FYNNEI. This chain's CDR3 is CASSRRQEGQPQHF. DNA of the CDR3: TGTGCCAGCAGTAGGAGACAGGAGGGTCAGCCCCAGCATTTT.

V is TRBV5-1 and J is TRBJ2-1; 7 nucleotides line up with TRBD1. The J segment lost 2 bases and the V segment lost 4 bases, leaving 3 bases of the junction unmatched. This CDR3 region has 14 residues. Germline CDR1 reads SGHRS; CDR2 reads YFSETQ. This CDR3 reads CASSTGQTYNEQFF. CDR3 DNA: TGCGCCAGCAGCACGGGACAGACCTACAATGAGCAGTTCTTC.

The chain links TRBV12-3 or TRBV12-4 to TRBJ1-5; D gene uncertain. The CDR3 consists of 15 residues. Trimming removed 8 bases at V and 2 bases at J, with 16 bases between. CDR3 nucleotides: TGTGCCAGCTTGGCTACGGGCGGAGGCAATCAGCCCCAGCATTTT. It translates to CASLATGGGNQPQHF.

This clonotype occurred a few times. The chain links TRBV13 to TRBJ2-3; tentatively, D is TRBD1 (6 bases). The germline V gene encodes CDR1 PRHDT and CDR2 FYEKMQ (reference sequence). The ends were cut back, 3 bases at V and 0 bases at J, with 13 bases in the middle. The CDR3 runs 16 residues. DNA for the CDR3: TGTGCCAGCAGCTTTGAGAGACAGGTCAGCACAGATACGCAGTATTTT. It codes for CASSFERQVSTDTQYF.

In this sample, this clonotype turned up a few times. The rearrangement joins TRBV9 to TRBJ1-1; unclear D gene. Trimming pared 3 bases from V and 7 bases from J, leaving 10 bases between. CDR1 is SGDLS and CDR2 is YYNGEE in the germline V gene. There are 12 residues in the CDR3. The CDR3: CASSALTSEAFF. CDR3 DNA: TGTGCCAGCAGCGCCCTTACGAGTGAAGCTTTCTTT.

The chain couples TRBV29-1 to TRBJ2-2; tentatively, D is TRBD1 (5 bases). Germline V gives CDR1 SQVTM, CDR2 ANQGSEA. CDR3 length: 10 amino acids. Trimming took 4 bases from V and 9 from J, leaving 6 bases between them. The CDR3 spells CSVGGRELFF. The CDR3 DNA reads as TGCAGCGTTGGGGGCAGGGAGCTGTTTTTT.

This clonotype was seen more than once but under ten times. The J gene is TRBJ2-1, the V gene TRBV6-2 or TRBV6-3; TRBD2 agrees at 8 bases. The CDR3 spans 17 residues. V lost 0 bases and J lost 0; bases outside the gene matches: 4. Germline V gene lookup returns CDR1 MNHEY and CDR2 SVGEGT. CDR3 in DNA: TGTGCCAGCAGTTACTCCCGAGCGGGAGACTCCTACAATGAGCAGTTCTTC. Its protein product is CASSYSRAGDSYNEQFF.

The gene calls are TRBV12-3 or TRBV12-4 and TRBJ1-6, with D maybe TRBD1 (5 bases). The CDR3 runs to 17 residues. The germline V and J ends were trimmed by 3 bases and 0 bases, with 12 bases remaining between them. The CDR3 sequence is CASSLEPGVSYNSPLHF. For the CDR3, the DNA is TGTGCCAGCAGTTTGGAGCCGGGGGTCTCCTATAATTCACCCCTCCACTTT.

The CDR3 region is CATRSTGESQTQYF. As DNA, the CDR3 is TGTGCCACCCGATCGACAGGGGAATCGCAGACCCAGTACTTC. This chain joins TRBV28 and TRBJ2-5; 8 bases are a match to TRBD1. This CDR3 comprises 14 residues. Per the germline V gene, CDR1 is MDHEN and CDR2 is SYDVKM. Trimming took 10 bases from V and 6 from J; bases not matched to a gene: 13.

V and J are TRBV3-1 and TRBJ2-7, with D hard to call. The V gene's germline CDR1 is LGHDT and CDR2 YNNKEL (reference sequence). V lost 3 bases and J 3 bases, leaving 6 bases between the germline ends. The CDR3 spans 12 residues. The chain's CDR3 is CASSHLYYEQYF. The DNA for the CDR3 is TGTGCCAGCAGCCACCTCTACTACGAGCAGTACTTC.

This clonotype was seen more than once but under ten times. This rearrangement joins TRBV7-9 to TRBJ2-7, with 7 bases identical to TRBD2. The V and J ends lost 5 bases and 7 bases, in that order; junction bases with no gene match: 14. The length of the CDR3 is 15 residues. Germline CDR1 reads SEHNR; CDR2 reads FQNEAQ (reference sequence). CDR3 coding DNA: TGTGCCAGCAGCCCAAAGCGGGGTACCTACAATGAGCAGTACTTC. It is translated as CASSPKRGTYNEQYF.

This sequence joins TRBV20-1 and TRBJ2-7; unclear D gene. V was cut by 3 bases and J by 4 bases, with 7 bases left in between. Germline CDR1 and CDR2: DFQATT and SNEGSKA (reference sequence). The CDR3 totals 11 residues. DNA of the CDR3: TGCAGTGCTAGGCTGTTATACGAGCAGTACTTC. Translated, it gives CSARLLYEQYF.

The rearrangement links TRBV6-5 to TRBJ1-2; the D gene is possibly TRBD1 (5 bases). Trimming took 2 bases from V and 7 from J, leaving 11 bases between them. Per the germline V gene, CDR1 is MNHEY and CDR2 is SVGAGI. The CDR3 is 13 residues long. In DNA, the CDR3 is TGTGCCAGCAGTTACCCTCAGGGTGGTGGCTACACCTTC. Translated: CASSYPQGGGYTF.

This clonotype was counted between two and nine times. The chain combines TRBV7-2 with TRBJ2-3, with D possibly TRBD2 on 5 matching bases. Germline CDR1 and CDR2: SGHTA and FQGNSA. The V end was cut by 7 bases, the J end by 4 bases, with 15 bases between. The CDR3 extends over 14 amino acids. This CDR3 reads CASTTSAGPDTQYF. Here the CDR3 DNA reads TGTGCCAGCACCACGTCCGCGGGCCCAGATACGCAGTATTTT.

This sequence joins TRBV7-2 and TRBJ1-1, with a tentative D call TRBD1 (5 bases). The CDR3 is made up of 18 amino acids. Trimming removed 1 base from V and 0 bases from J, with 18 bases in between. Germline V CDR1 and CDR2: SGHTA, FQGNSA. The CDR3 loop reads CASSLGPQGPGLNTEAFF. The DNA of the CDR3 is TGTGCCAGCAGCTTAGGTCCCCAGGGACCCGGTTTGAACACTGAAGCTTTCTTT.

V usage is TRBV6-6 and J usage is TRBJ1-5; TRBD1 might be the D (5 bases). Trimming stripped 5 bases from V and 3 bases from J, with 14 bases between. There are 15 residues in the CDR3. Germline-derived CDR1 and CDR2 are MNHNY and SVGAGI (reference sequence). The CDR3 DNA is TGTGCCAGCAGTATATTTGACAGCTTCAATCAGCCCCAGCATTTT. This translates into CASSIFDSFNQPQHF.

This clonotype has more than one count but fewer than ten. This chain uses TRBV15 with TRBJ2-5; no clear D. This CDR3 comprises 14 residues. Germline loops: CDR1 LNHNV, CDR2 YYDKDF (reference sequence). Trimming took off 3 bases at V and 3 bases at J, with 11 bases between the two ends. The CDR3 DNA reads TGTGCCACCAGCAGTTGGTTAGAAGAAGAGACCCAGTACTTC. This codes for CATSSWLEEETQYF.

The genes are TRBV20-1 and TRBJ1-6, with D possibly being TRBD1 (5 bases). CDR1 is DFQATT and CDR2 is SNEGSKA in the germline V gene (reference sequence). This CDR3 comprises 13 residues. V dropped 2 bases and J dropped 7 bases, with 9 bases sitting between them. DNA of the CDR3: TGCAGTGCTAGAAGGGGTTACAATTCACCCCTCCACTTT. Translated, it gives CSARRGYNSPLHF.

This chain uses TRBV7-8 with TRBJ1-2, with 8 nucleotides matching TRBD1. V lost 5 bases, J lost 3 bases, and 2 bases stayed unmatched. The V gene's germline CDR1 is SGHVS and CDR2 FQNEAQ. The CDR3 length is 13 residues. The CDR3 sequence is CASSMDRDYGYTF. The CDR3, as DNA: TGTGCCAGCAGCATGGACAGGGACTATGGCTACACCTTC.

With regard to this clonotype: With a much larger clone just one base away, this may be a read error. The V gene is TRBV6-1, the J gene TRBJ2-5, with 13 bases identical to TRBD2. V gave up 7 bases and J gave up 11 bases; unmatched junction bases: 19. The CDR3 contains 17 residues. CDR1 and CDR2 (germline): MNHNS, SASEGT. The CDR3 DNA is TGTGCCAGCACTGGACTAGCGGGGGAGTACTCCTACAATGAGCAGTACTTC. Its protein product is CASTGLAGEYSYNEQYF.

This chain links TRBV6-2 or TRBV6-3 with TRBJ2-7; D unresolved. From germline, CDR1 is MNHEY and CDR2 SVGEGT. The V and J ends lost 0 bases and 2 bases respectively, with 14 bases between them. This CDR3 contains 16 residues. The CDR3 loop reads CASSYSRQTKTYEQYF. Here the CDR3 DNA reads TGTGCCAGCAGTTACTCGAGGCAGACCAAGACCTACGAGCAGTACTTC.